A single sample gave rise to the 27 T cell receptor beta chains below, sequenced in a study of T cells in Graves' hyperthyroidism and ophthalmopathy. What was amplified from RNA transcripts were TCR beta CDR3 regions. The TCR CDR3 first-round RT-PCR relied on the HTBI primer set. TCRdb re-called the multiplex PCR reads through MiXCR, storing one row per CDR3 protein. The repertoire holds around 300,000 distinct CDR3 sequences, with roughly 22% as singletons. The sample was blood. These receptors were collected from a man aged 25-40 years with Graves' ophthalmopathy.

This clonotype was seen repeatedly, ten times or more. This sequence joins TRBV20-1 and TRBJ2-1, with a tentative D call TRBD2 (6 bases). Trimming shortened V by 2 bases and J by 14 bases, and 13 bases separated the two germline ends. The germline CDR1 and CDR2 sequences are DFQATT and SNEGSKA (reference sequence). This CDR3 contains 11 residues. The CDR3 loop reads CSARNRTTEFF. In nucleotides, the CDR3 is TGCAGTGCTAGAAACAGGACTACAGAGTTCTTC.

J is TRBJ2-3 and V is TRBV5-1, with D hard to call. This CDR3 comprises 15 residues. V lost 1 base and J lost 6, with 15 bases in between. Germline V lookup: CDR1 SGHRS, CDR2 YFSETQ. CDR3 nucleotides: TGCGCCAGCAGCTTGTCGGTTACCGATCTTGATACGCAGTATTTT. Its protein is CASSLSVTDLDTQYF.

This chain uses TRBV28 with TRBJ2-5; a weak D match, TRBD1 (6 bases). The ends were cut back, 1 base at V and 3 bases at J, with 18 bases in the middle. This CDR3 region has 17 residues. Germline lookup yields CDR1 MDHEN and CDR2 SYDVKM. DNA of the CDR3: TGTGCCAGCAGTTTATCGTATACGGGACATACAAAAGAGACCCAGTACTTC. Translated: CASSLSYTGHTKETQYF.

This chain joins TRBV4-1 and TRBJ1-1; 8 bases map to TRBD1. This CDR3 has 14 amino acids. V shed 2 bases, J shed 4 bases, and the junction held 3 bases outside the gene matches. CDR1 is MGHRA and CDR2 is YSYEKL in the germline V gene. The CDR3 loop reads CASSQLGQGTEAFF. CDR3 in DNA: TGCGCCAGCAGCCAACTCGGACAGGGCACTGAAGCTTTCTTT.

There are many counts of this clonotype. This chain links TRBV12-3 or TRBV12-4 with TRBJ2-4, with 7 positions matching TRBD2. V shed 7 bases, J shed 1 base, and the junction held 4 bases outside the gene matches. The CDR3 is made up of 14 amino acids. The CDR3 DNA follows: TGTGCCAGCAATACCGGGGGGGCCAAAAACATTCAGTACTTC. It specifies CASNTGGAKNIQYF.

This clonotype was counted a few times. The V gene is TRBV28, the J gene TRBJ2-5, with D tentatively TRBD1 or TRBD2 (5 bases each). V dropped 4 bases and J dropped 13 bases, with 19 bases sitting between them. Germline V gene data show CDR1 as MDHEN and CDR2 as SYDVKM. The CDR3 consists of 13 residues. The CDR3 bases are TGTGCCAGCAGTTCACCGGGACCTGCACGCTCGTACTTC. It codes for CASSSPGPARSYF.

This clonotype was counted at least ten times. The rearrangement joins TRBV20-1 to TRBJ2-3; 8 nucleotides match TRBD1. Trimming removed 6 bases from V and 2 bases from J; junction bases left unmatched: 7. This CDR3 contains 14 residues. The V gene's germline CDR1 is DFQATT and CDR2 SNEGSKA (reference sequence). This chain's CDR3 is CSADGTGDTDTQYF. The CDR3 nucleotides are TGCAGTGCCGACGGGACAGGAGACACAGATACGCAGTATTTT.

This sequence joins TRBV20-1 and TRBJ2-7; TRBD2 matches at 13 bases. The CDR3 sequence is 20 residues long. CDR1 DFQATT and CDR2 SNEGSKA come from the germline V gene (reference sequence). Germline trimming cut 0 bases from V and 0 bases from J; bases unmatched to any gene: 14. In DNA form, the CDR3 reads TGCAGTGCTAGAGATCCGGCGGGACTAGCGGGGAGAAGGAGCTCCTACGAGCAGTACTTC. This codes for CSARDPAGLAGRRSSYEQYF.

This clonotype has more than one count but fewer than ten. A much larger clone lies one base from this, so it may be a read error. This chain links TRBV11-2 with TRBJ2-1; 13 bases align to TRBD2. V trimming: 7 bases; J trimming: 9 bases; junction bases outside the gene matches: 12. The CDR3 sequence is 16 residues long. In germline, CDR1 is SGHAT, CDR2 FQNNGV. CDR3 sequence: CASTIAGLAGVSEQFF. CDR3 bases: TGTGCCAGCACCATAGCAGGACTAGCGGGAGTTAGTGAGCAGTTCTTC.

About this clonotype: A much more abundant neighbour one base away suggests this may be a read error. The chain couples TRBV28 to TRBJ1-1; D call uncertain. Trimming removed 6 bases from V and 1 base from J, with 6 bases in between. CDR3 length: 12 amino acids. Germline V gene sequence: CDR1 MDHEN, CDR2 SYDVKM. The CDR3 sequence: CASRVRNTEAFF. In nucleotides, the CDR3 is TGTGCCAGCAGGGTACGGAACACTGAAGCTTTCTTT.

The J gene is TRBJ2-1, the V gene TRBV19, with 12 bases aligning to TRBD2. V was clipped by 9 bases and J by 7 bases; unmatched bases: 13. Germline assignment: CDR1 LNHDA and CDR2 SQIVND (reference sequence). This CDR3 is built from 16 residues. As DNA, the CDR3 is TGTGCCAGCCGGAAGACTAGCGGGGGCTTTGGGAATGAGCAGTTCTTC. Translated, it gives CASRKTSGGFGNEQFF.

CDR3 residues: CASSLGLSGSFGTDTQYF. The CDR3 coding sequence is TGTGCCAGCAGCTTGGGGCTTAGCGGGAGTTTTGGTACAGATACGCAGTATTTT. The rearrangement joins TRBV5-8 to TRBJ2-3, with 9 bases that match TRBD2. The J segment lost 3 bases and the V segment lost 0 bases, leaving 11 bases of the junction unmatched. The CDR3 consists of 18 residues. Germline CDR1 is SGHTS and CDR2 is YDEGEE.

The chain uses TRBV11-2 and TRBJ2-7; D call uncertain. Trimming stripped 0 bases from V and 7 bases from J, with 16 bases between. This CDR3 comprises 15 residues. Per the germline V gene, CDR1 is SGHAT and CDR2 is FQNNGV. The CDR3 region has the DNA TGTGCCAGCAGCTTAGAGGCCGGGCGGTTAGGGGAGCAGTACTTC. This sequence encodes CASSLEAGRLGEQYF.

This clonotype was picked up many times. This chain joins TRBV28 and TRBJ1-5; D unclear. The ends were cut back, 2 bases at V and 7 bases at J, with 3 bases in the middle. Germline V lookup: CDR1 MDHEN, CDR2 SYDVKM. The CDR3 sequence is 11 residues long. CDR3 residues: CASSLEQPQHF. In nucleotides, the CDR3 is TGTGCCAGCAGTTTAGAGCAGCCCCAGCATTTT.

This clonotype was seen at least ten times. The chain carries TRBV2 and TRBJ2-3, with 10 bases matching TRBD2. V dropped 4 bases and J dropped 3; count of bases not matched to a gene: 4. Germline V lookup: CDR1 SNHLY, CDR2 FYNNEI. This CDR3 is 15 amino acids long. This CDR3 is CASSAASGSTDTQYF. In nucleotides, the CDR3 is TGTGCCAGCAGTGCGGCTAGCGGGAGTACAGATACGCAGTATTTT.

There are a few counts of this clonotype. This sequence joins TRBV3-1 and TRBJ2-1; D is undetermined. There are 15 residues in the CDR3. Germline assignment: CDR1 LGHDT and CDR2 YNNKEL (reference sequence). The ends were cut back, 4 bases at V and 5 bases at J, with 15 bases in the middle. The DNA of the CDR3 is TGTGCCAGCAGCCCGGACCCGAACCCCCACAATGAGCAGTTCTTC. Protein product: CASSPDPNPHNEQFF.

The chain joins TRBV10-3 to TRBJ2-7; the D gene is possibly TRBD2 (6 bases). The V gene's germline CDR1 is ENHRY and CDR2 SYGVKD. The CDR3 runs 13 residues. The V gene lost 6 bases and the J gene lost 5 bases, with 14 bases spanning the gap. For the CDR3, the DNA is TGTGCCATCAGCCGGGACTTCGGGGACGAGCAGTACTTC. Protein sequence: CAISRDFGDEQYF.

This clonotype was seen at least ten times. The V and J genes are TRBV27 and TRBJ1-1; D gene ambiguous. V was pared by 4 bases and J by 4 bases, with 7 bases between. This CDR3 spans 12 amino acids. The germline gives CDR1 MNHEY, CDR2 SMNVEV (reference sequence). The CDR3 DNA reads TGTGCCAGCAGTTCCGCGAGCACTGAAGCTTTCTTT. Translating gives CASSSASTEAFF.

This chain links TRBV12-3 or TRBV12-4 with TRBJ1-6, with D unresolved. Trimming took 2 bases from V and 7 from J, leaving 9 bases between them. The CDR3 loop spans 14 amino acids. This CDR3 is CASSLWVPNSPLHF. The DNA for the CDR3 is TGTGCCAGCAGTTTATGGGTGCCCAATTCACCCCTCCACTTT.

The chain links TRBV12-3 or TRBV12-4 to TRBJ1-5; TRBD1 is a possible D gene (6 bases). The CDR3 runs 12 residues. V lost 4 bases, J lost 9 bases, and 10 bases lay in between. As DNA, the CDR3 is TGTGCCAGCAGTTCAGGGGATCGGCCCCAGCATTTT. Protein: CASSSGDRPQHF.

This clonotype was seen repeatedly, ten times or more. The CDR3 here is CSARDSGRGPYEQYF. The CDR3 DNA sequence: TGCAGTGCTAGAGATAGCGGGAGAGGGCCCTACGAGCAGTACTTC. The chain carries TRBV20-1 and TRBJ2-7; 9 bases align to TRBD2. CDR1 is DFQATT, CDR2 SNEGSKA, per germline (reference sequence). Trimming removed 0 bases from V and 2 bases from J; junction bases left unmatched: 5. The CDR3 spans 15 residues.

CDR3 sequence: CASSLEPAGGWDNEQFF. The CDR3 region has the DNA TGTGCCAGCAGTTTAGAACCAGCGGGAGGGTGGGACAATGAGCAGTTCTTC. The chain carries TRBV28 and TRBJ2-1; 10 positions match TRBD2. Germline V CDR1 and CDR2: MDHEN, SYDVKM. The CDR3 is 17 amino acids. Trimming removed 2 bases from V and 5 bases from J; junction bases left unmatched: 9.

The V call is TRBV12-3 or TRBV12-4, the J call TRBJ1-5; 7 bases fit TRBD1. After removal of 2 bases from V and 7 bases from J, the junction contained 5 bases not matched to a gene. The CDR3 contains 14 residues. CDR3 region: CASSLRTGRQPQHF. Written as DNA, the CDR3 is TGTGCCAGCAGTTTACGGACAGGACGACAGCCCCAGCATTTT.

This clonotype was seen a handful of times. The V and J genes are TRBV29-1 and TRBJ2-2, with 9 bases aligning to TRBD2. Germline CDR1 SQVTM, CDR2 ANQGSEA. CDR3 size: 14 residues. Unmatched junction bases numbered 7, after V lost 5 bases and J lost 6 bases. The chain's CDR3 is CSVQGGRDAGELFF. In DNA, the CDR3 is TGCAGCGTTCAGGGCGGGAGGGATGCCGGGGAGCTGTTTTTT.

This CDR3 is CASSLFGSGNTIYF. The CDR3 bases are TGTGCCAGCAGTTTATTTGGCTCTGGAAACACCATATATTTT. V is TRBV28 and J is TRBJ1-3; no reliable D call. The V end lost 1 base, the J end lost 0 bases, and 4 bases lay between the germline ends. Germline V gene data show CDR1 as MDHEN and CDR2 as SYDVKM. The CDR3 totals 14 residues.

This chain joins TRBV28 and TRBJ1-5; D is perhaps TRBD1 (5 bases). The CDR3 consists of 12 residues. The V end lost 6 bases, the J end lost 7 bases, and 10 bases lay between the germline ends. Germline CDR1 reads MDHEN; CDR2 reads SYDVKM. This CDR3 is CASRGTGQPQHF. The DNA for the CDR3 is TGTGCCAGCAGAGGGACTGGGCAGCCCCAGCATTTT.

The V call is TRBV20-1, the J call TRBJ2-1; 11 nucleotides match TRBD2. CDR1 is DFQATT and CDR2 is SNEGSKA in the germline V gene (reference sequence). Trimming at V came to 6 bases and at J to 7 bases, leaving 20 bases not matched to a gene. The CDR3 loop spans 18 amino acids. The CDR3 bases are TGCAGTGCCTCGGCAGGGACTAGCGGAGGGTCGGCATGGAATGAGCAGTTCTTC. Its protein is CSASAGTSGGSAWNEQFF.